What follows describes a single T cell receptor (beta chain). The record originates from a study of blood T cell repertoires in COVID-19. The wider study: The United States, Italy and Spain provided the acute and convalescent COVID-19 samples. PBMCs, B-cell-depleted T cells, or T cells provided the cDNA or gDNA that made up the material.

Original data processing: Amplification of reference gene primers provided the estimated nucleated cell counts. The method was immunoSEQ multiplex PCR; TCRdb's version includes in-frame clones alone and lacks a portion of them. V, J and clone size are those of that table, while D and trimming were read from the DNA. The repertoire holds about 300,000 clones, with roughly 90% as singletons. The TCR comes from a man between 18 and 35 years old who had recovered from COVID-19. The sequenced material came from peripheral blood.

CDR3 residues: CASSLGRQGTNEQYF. The CDR3 DNA reads TGTGCCAGCAGCTTGGGGCGACAGGGGACGAACGAGCAGTACTTC. The chain recombines TRBV5-4 with TRBJ2-7; 8 bases are a match to TRBD1. Per germline, CDR1 SGHNT and CDR2 YYREEE (reference sequence). V dropped 0 bases and J dropped 5; count of bases not matched to a gene: 7. The CDR3 has 15 amino acids.